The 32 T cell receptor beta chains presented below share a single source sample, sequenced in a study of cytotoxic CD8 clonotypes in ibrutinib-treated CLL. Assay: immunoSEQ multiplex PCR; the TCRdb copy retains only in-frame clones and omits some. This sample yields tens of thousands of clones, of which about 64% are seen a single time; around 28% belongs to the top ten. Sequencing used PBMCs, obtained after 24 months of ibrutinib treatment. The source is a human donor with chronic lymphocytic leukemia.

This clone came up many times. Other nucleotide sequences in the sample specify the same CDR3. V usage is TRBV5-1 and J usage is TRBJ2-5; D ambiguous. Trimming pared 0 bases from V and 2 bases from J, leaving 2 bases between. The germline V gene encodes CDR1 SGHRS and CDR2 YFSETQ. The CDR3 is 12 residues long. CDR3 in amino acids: CASSLGQETQYF. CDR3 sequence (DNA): TGCGCCAGCAGCTTGGGACAAGAGACCCAGTACTTC.

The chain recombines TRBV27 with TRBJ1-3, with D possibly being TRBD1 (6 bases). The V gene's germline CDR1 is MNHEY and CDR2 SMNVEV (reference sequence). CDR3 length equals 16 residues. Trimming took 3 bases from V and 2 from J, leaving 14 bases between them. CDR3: CASSLRAGVPGNTIYF. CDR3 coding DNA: TGTGCCAGCAGTTTGCGCGCAGGGGTCCCTGGAAACACCATATATTTT.

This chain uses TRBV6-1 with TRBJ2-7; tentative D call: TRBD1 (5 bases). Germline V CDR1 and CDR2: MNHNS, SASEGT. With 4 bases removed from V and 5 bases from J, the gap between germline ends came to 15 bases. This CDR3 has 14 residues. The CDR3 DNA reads TGTGCCAGCAGTGGAGACCTTGACAGCAACGAGCAGTACTTC. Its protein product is CASSGDLDSNEQYF.

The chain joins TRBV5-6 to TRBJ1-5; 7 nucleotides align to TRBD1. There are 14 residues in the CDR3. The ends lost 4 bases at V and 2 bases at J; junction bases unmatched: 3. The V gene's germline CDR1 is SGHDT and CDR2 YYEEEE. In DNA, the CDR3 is TGTGCCAGCAGCGAAGGACAGGGCAATCAGCCCCAGCATTTT. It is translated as CASSEGQGNQPQHF.

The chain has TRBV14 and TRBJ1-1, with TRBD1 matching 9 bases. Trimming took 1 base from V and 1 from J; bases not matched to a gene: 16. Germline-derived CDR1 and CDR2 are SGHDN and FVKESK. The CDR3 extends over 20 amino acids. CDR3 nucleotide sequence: TGTGCCAGCAGCCAAGTTATCCCTGGGACAGGGCGATGGGGGAACACTGAAGCTTTCTTT. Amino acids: CASSQVIPGTGRWGNTEAFF.

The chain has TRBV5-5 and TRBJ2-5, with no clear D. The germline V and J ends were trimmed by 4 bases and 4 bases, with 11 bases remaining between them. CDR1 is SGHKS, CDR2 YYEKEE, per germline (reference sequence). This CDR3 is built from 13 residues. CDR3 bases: TGTGCCAGCAGCCTAGGACGGATAGAGACCCAGTACTTC. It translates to CASSLGRIETQYF. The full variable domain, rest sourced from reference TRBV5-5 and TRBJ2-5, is DAGVTQSPTHLIKTRGQQVTLRCSPISGHKSVSWYQQVLGQGPQFIFQYYEKEERGRGNFPDRFSARQFPNYSSELNVNALLLGDSALYLCASSLGRIETQYFGPGTRLLVL.

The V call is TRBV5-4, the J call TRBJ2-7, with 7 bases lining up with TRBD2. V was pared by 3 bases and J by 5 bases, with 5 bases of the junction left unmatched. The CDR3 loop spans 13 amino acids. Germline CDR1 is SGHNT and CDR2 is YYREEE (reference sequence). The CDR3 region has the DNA TGTGCCAGCAGCTCCCATAGCGGGCACGAGCAGTACTTC. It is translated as CASSSHSGHEQYF.

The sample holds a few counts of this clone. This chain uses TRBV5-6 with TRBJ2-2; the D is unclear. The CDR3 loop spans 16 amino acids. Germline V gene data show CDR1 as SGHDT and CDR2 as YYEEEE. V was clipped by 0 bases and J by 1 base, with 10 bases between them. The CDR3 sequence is CASSLALAGNTGELFF. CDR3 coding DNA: TGTGCCAGCAGCTTGGCTTTGGCCGGGAACACCGGGGAGCTGTTTTTT.

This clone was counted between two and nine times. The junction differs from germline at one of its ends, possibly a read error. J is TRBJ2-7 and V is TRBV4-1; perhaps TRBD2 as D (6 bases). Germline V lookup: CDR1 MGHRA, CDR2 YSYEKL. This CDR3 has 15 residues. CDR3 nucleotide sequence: TGCGCCAGCTCACAAGAGTCCGGGACTGTCTACCAGCAGTACTTC. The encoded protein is CASSQESGTVYQQYF.

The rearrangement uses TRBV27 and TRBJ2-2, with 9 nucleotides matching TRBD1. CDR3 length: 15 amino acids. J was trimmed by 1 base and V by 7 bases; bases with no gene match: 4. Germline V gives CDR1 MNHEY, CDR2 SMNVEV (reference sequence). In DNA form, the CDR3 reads TGTGCCAGCACCCAGGACAGGGGGAACACCGGGGAGCTGTTTTTT. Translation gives CASTQDRGNTGELFF.

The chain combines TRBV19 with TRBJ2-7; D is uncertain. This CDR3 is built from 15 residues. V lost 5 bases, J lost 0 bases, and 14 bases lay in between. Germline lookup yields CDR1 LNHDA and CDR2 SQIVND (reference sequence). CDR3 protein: CASSAFGGTSYEQYF. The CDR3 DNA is TGTGCCAGTAGTGCATTCGGCGGCACCTCCTACGAGCAGTACTTC. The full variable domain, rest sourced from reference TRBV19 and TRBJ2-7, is DGGITQSPKYLFRKEGQNVTLSCEQNLNHDAMYWYRQDPGQGLRLIYYSQIVNDFQKGDIAEGYSVSREKKESFPLTVTSAQKNPTAFYLCASSAFGGTSYEQYFGPGTRLTVT.

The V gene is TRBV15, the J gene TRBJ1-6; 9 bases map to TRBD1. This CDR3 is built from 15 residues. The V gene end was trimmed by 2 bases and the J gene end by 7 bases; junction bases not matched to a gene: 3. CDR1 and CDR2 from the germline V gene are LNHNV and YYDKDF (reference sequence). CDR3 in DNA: TGTGCCACCAGCAGAACGGGGACAGGGAATTCACCCCTCCACTTT. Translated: CATSRTGTGNSPLHF.

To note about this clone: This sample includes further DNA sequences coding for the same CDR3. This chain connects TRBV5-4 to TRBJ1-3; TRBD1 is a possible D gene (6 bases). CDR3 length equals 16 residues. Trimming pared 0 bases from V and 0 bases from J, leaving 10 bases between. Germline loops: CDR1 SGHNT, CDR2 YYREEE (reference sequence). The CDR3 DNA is TGTGCCAGCAGCTTGGTAGGGGGGACCTCTGGAAACACCATATATTTT. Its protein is CASSLVGGTSGNTIYF.

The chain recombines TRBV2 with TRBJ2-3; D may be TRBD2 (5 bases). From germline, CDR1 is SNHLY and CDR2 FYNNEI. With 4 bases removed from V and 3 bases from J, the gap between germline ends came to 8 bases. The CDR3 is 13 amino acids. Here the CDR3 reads CASSVEGTDTQYF. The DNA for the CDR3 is TGTGCCAGCAGTGTCGAGGGAACAGATACGCAGTATTTT.

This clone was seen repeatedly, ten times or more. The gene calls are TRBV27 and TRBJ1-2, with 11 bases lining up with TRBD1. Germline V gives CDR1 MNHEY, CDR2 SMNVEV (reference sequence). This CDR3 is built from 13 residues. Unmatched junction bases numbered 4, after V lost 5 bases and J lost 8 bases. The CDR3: CASSADRGRGYTF. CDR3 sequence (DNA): TGTGCCAGCAGTGCGGACAGGGGGCGCGGCTACACCTTC.

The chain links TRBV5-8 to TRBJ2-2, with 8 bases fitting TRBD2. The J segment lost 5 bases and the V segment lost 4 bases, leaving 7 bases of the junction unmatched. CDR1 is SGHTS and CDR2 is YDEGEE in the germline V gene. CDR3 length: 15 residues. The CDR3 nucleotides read TGTGCCAGCAGCGCCGGGGGGGCGGAAACCGGGGAGCTGTTTTTT. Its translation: CASSAGGAETGELFF.

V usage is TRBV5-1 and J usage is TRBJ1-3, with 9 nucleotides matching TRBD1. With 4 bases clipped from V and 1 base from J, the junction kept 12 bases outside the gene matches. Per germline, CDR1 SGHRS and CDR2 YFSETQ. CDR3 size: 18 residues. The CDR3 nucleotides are TGCGCCAGCAGCGCCGGGACAGGGCCCACTACTTCTGGAAACACCATATATTTT. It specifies CASSAGTGPTTSGNTIYF.

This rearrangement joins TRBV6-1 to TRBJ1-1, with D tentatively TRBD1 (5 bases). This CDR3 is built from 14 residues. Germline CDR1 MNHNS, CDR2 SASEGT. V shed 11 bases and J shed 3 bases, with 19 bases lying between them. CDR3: CACPGLGVDTEAFF. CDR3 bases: TGTGCCTGTCCCGGGTTGGGGGTTGACACTGAAGCTTTCTTT.

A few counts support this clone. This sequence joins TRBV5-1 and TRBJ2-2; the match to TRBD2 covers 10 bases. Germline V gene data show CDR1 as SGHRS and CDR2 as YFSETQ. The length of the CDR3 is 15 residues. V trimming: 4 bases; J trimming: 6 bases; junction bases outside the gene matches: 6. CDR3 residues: CASSPRLAGPGELFF. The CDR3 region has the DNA TGCGCCAGCAGCCCTCGACTAGCGGGCCCCGGGGAGCTGTTTTTT.

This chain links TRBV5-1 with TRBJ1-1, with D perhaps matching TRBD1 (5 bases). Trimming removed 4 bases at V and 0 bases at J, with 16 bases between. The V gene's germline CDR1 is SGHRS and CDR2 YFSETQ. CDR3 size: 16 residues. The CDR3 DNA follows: TGCGCCAGCAGCACGAACGGGGCGTTCATGAACACTGAAGCTTTCTTT. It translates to CASSTNGAFMNTEAFF.

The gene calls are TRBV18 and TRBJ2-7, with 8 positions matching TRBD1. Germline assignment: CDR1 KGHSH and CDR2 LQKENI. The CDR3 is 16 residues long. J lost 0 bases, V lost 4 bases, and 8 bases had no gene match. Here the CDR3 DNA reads TGTGCCAGCTCACGAACAGGGGGATTAAGCTCCTACGAGCAGTACTTC. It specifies CASSRTGGLSSYEQYF.

The CDR3 protein is CASTWDGNTEAFF. The CDR3 nucleotides are TGTGCCAGCACCTGGGATGGTAACACTGAAGCTTTCTTT. This chain uses TRBV6-1 with TRBJ1-1; D not resolved. CDR3 length equals 13 residues. Deletions cut 7 bases from V and 2 bases from J, with 11 bases between. Germline lookup yields CDR1 MNHNS and CDR2 SASEGT.

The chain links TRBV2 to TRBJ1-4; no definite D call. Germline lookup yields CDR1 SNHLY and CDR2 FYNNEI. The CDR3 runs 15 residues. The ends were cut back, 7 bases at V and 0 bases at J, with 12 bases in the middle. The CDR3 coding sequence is TGTGCCAGCAATAAAAGGCCTCCAACTAATGAAAAACTGTTTTTT. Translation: CASNKRPPTNEKLFF.

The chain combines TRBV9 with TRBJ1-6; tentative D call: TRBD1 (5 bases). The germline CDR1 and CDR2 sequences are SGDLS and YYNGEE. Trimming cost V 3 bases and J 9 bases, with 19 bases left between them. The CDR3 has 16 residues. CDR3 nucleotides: TGTGCCAGCAGCGCGGGTTGGTCCGCAGGGAGTTCACCCCTCCACTTT. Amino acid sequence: CASSAGWSAGSSPLHF.

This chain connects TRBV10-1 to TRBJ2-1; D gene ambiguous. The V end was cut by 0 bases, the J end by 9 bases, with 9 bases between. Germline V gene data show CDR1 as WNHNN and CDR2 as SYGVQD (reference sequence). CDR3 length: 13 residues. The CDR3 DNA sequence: TGCGCCAGCAGTGAGTCCGGTTTGAGTGAGCAGTTCTTC. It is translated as CASSESGLSEQFF.

The CDR3 nucleotides are TGCGCCAGCAGCCAAACCTATGGGACAGTTGTCGCAGATACGCAGTATTTT. Protein sequence: CASSQTYGTVVADTQYF. The chain combines TRBV4-1 with TRBJ2-3; 7 positions match TRBD1. This CDR3 has 17 amino acids. The germline gives CDR1 MGHRA, CDR2 YSYEKL. After removal of 2 bases from V and 4 bases from J, the junction contained 12 bases not matched to a gene.

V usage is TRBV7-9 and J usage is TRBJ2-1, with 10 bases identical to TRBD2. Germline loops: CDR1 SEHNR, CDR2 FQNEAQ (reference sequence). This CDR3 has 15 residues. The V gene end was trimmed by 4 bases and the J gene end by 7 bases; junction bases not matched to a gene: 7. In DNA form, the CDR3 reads TGTGCCAGCAGCTACGAGCGGGGGGGCTTGAATGAGCAGTTCTTC. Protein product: CASSYERGGLNEQFF.

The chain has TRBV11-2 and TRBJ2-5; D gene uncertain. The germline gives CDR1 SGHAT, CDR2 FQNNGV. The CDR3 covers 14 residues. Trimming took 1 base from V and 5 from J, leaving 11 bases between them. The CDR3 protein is CASSLVMTGETQYF. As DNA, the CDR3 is TGTGCCAGCAGCTTAGTGATGACCGGGGAGACCCAGTACTTC.

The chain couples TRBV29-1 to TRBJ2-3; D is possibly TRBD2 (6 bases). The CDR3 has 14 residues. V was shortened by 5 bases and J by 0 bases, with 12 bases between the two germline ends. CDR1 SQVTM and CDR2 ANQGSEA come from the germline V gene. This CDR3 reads CSVNRAGSTDTQYF. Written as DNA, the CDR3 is TGCAGCGTTAACCGGGCGGGGAGCACAGATACGCAGTATTTT.

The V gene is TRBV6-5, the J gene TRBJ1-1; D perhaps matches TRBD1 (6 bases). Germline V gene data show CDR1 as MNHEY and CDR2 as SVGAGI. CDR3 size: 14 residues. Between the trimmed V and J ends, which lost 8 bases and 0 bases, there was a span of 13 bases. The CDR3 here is CASGRGDMNTEAFF. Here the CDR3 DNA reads TGTGCCAGCGGCAGAGGGGACATGAACACTGAAGCTTTCTTT.

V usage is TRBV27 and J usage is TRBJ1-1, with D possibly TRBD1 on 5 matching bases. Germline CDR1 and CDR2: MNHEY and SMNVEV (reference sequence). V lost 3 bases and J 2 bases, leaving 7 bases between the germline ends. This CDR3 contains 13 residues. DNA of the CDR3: TGTGCCAGCAGTTTGGACACTAACACTGAAGCTTTCTTT. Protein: CASSLDTNTEAFF.

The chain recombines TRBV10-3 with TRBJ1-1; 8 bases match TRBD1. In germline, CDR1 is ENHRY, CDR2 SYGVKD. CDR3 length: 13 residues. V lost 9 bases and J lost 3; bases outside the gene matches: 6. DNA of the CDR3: TGTGCCATACAGACAGGGGTGGACACTGAAGCTTTCTTT. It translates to CAIQTGVDTEAFF.